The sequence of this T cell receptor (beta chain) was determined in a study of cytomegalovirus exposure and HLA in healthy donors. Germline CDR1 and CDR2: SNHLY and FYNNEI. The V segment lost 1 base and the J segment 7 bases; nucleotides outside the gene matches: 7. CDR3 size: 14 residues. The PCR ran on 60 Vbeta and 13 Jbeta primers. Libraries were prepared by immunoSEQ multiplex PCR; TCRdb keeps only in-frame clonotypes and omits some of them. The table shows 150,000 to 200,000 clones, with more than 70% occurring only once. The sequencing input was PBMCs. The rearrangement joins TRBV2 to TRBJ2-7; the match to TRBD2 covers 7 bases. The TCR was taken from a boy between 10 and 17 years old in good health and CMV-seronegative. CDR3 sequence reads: CASSEGGSPVEQYF. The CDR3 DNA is TGTGCCAGCAGTGAAGGCGGGAGCCCCGTGGAGCAGTACTTC.